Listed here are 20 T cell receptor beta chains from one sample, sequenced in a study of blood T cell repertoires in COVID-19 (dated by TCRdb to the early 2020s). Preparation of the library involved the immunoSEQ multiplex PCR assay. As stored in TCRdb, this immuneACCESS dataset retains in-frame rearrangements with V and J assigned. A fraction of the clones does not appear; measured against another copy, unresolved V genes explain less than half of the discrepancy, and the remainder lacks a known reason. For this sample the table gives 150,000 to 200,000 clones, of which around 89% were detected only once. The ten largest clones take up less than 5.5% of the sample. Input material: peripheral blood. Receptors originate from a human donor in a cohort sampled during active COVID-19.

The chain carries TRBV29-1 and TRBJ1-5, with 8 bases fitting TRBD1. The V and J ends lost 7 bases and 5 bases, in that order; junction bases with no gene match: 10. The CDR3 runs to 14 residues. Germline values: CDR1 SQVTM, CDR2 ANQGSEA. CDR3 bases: TGCAGCGCGACGCAGGGGGCGCCGGATCAGCCCCAGCATTTT. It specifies CSATQGAPDQPQHF.

The CDR3 region is CASSVRDRAGMEAFF. The DNA for the CDR3 is TGTGCCAGCAGTGTCCGGGACAGGGCCGGGATGGAGGCTTTCTTT. The chain couples TRBV27 to TRBJ1-1, with 9 bases that match TRBD1. V was clipped by 5 bases and J by 11 bases; unmatched bases: 15. This CDR3 spans 15 amino acids. Germline-derived CDR1 and CDR2 are MNHEY and SMNVEV (reference sequence).

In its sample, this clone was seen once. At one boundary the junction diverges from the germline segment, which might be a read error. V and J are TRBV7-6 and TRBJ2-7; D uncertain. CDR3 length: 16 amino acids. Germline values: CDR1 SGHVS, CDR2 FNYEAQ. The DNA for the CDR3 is TGTGCCAGCAGATTAGTGCTACAGATCTTGGCCACCGAGCAGTACTTC. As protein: CASRLVLQILATEQYF.

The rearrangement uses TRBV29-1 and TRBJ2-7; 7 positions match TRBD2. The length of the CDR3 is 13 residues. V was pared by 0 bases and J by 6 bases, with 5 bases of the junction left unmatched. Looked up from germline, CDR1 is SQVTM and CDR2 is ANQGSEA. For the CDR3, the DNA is TGCAGCGTTGAAGATCCCTCGGGGGGCGAGCAGTACTTC. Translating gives CSVEDPSGGEQYF.

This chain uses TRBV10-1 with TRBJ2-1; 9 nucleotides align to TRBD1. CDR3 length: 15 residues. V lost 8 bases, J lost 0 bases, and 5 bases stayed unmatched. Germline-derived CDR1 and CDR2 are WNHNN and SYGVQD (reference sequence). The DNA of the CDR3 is TGCGCCAGCCATGGGACAGGGACCTCCTACAATGAGCAGTTCTTC. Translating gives CASHGTGTSYNEQFF.

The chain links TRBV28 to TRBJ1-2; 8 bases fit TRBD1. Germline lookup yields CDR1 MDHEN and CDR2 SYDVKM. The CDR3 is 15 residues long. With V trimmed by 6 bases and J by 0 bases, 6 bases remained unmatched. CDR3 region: CASRPSGGSNYGYTF. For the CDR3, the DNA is TGTGCCAGCAGGCCCTCAGGGGGCTCTAACTATGGCTACACCTTC.

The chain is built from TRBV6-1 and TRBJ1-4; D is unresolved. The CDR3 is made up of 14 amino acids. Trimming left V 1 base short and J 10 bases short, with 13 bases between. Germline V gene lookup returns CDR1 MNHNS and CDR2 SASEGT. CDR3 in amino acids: CASSEVEVLAKLFF. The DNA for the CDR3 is TGTGCCAGCAGTGAAGTGGAGGTTTTGGCAAAACTGTTTTTT.

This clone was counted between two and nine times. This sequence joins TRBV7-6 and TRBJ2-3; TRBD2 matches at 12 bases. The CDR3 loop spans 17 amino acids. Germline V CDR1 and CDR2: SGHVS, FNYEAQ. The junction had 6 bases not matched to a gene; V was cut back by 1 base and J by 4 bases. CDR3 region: CASSLGRLAGAADTQYF. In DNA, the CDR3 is TGTGCCAGCAGCTTAGGGAGACTAGCGGGAGCAGCAGATACGCAGTATTTT.

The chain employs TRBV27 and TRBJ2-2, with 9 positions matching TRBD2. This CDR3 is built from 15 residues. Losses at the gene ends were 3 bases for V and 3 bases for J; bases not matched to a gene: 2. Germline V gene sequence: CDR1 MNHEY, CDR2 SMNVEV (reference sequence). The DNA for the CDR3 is TGTGCCAGCAGTTTGAAGCGGGGGGACACCGGGGAGCTGTTTTTT. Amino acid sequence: CASSLKRGDTGELFF.

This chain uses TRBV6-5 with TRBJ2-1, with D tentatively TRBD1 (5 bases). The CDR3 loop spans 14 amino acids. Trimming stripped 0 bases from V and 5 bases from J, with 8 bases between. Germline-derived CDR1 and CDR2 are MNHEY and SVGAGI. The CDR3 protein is CASSYSIGDNEQFF. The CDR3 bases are TGTGCCAGCAGTTACTCGATAGGGGACAATGAGCAGTTCTTC.

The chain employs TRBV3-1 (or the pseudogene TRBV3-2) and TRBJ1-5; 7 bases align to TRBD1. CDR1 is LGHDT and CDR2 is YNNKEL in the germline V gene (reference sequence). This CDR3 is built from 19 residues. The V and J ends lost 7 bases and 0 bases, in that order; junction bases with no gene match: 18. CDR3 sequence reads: CASNNKGTVKMYSNQPQHF. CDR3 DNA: TGTGCCAGCAACAATAAAGGGACAGTAAAGATGTATAGCAATCAGCCCCAGCATTTT.

CDR3: CASSLSTSGIYEQYF. DNA of the CDR3: TGTGCCAGCAGTTTGTCTACTAGCGGGATCTACGAGCAGTACTTC. The chain couples TRBV28 to TRBJ2-7, with 10 positions matching TRBD2. The CDR3 runs 15 residues. The germline V gene encodes CDR1 MDHEN and CDR2 SYDVKM. J lost 3 bases, V lost 3 bases, and 5 bases had no gene match.

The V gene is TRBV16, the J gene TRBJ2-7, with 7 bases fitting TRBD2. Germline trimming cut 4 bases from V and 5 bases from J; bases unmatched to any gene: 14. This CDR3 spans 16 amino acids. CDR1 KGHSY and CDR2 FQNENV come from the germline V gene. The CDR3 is CASSPTDSGGSHEQYF. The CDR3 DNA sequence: TGTGCCAGCAGCCCAACTGACTCGGGAGGTAGCCACGAGCAGTACTTC.

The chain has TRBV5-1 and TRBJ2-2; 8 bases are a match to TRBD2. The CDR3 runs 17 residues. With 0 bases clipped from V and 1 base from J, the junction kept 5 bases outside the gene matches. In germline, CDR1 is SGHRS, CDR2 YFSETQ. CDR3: CASSLAPLAGNTGELFF. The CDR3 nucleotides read TGCGCCAGCAGCTTGGCCCCCCTAGCGGGGAACACCGGGGAGCTGTTTTTT.

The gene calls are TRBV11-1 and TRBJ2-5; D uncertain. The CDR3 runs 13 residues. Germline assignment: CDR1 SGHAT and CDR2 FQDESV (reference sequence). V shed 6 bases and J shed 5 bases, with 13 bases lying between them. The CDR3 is CASRPSGPETQYF. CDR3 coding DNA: TGTGCCAGCAGACCCAGTGGTCCGGAGACCCAGTACTTC.

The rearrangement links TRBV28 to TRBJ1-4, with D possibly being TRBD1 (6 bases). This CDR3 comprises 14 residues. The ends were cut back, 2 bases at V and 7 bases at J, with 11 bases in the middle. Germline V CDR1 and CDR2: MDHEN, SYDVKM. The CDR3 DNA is TGTGCCAGCAGTTTAGCAGGGGTTGGTGAAAAACTGTTTTTT. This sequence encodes CASSLAGVGEKLFF.

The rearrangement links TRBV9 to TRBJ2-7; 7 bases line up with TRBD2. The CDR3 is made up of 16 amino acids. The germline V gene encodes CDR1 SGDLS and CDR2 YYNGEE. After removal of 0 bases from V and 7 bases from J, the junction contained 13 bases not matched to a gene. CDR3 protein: CASSVEPRTGGGEQYF. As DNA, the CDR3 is TGTGCCAGCAGCGTAGAACCCCGTACGGGGGGTGGTGAGCAGTACTTC.

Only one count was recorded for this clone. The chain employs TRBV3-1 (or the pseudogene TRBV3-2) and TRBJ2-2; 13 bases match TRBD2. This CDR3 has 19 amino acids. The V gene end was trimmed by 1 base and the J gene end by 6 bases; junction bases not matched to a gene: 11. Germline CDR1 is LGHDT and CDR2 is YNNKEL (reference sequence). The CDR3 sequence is CASSQVLLAGGPWAGELFF. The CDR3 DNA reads TGTGCCAGCAGCCAAGTTTTACTAGCGGGGGGGCCCTGGGCCGGGGAGCTGTTTTTT.

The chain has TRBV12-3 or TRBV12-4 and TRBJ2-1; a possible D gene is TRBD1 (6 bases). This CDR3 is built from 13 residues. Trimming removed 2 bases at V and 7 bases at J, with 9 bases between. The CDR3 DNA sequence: TGTGCCAGCAGTTTATCAGGGGCGAATGAGCAGTTCTTC. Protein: CASSLSGANEQFF.

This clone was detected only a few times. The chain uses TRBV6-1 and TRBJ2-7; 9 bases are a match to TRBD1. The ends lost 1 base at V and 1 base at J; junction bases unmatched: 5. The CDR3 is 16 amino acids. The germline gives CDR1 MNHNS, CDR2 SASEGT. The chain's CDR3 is CASSEDAGTGSYEQYF. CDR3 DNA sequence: TGTGCCAGCAGTGAAGATGCCGGGACAGGGTCCTACGAGCAGTACTTC.